These T cell receptor beta chains were read from a single sample in a study of blood T cell repertoires in COVID-19. TCRdb's copy holds only in-frame clones and misses some; the assay was immunoSEQ multiplex PCR. This sample has some 99,000 clones, with roughly 86% found just once. Sequenced material: peripheral blood. The source of these receptors is a woman aged 55-69 years in a cohort sampled during active or convalescent COVID-19. Both conserved end residues are part of each CDR3. Each record gives: J gene, clone size, CDR3 length, V gene, D gene, CDR3 protein, CDR3 DNA. The D gene is left open where the match is weak. Size values are once, few and many counts, or a class for expanded clones, and some rows have none.

TRBJ2-2 | NA | 13 | TRBV2 | NA | CASDRSRSGELFF | TGTGCCAGCGACAGGTCAAGGTCCGGGGAGCTGTTTTTT
TRBJ2-5 | NA | 13 | TRBV6-5 | NA | CASTDSQRETQYF | TGTGCCAGCACCGACAGTCAGAGAGAGACCCAGTACTTC
TRBJ1-2 | once | 14 | TRBV5-4 | NA | CASSLSGVGYGYTF | TGTGCCAGCAGCTTGTCAGGGGTGGGCTATGGCTACACCTTC
TRBJ1-1 | NA | 16 | TRBV18 | NA | CASSLNGGQGITEAFF | TGTGCCAGCTCACTTAACGGGGGGCAGGGAATCACTGAAGCTTTCTTT
TRBJ2-7 | once | 12 | TRBV2 | TRBD1 | CATTGASYEQYF | TGTGCCACAACAGGGGCTTCCTACGAGCAGTACTTC
TRBJ1-2 | NA | 14 | TRBV15 | NA | CATSRRTANYGYTF | TGTGCCACCAGCCGAAGGACAGCTAACTATGGCTACACCTTC
TRBJ2-2 | NA | 14 | TRBV19 | NA | CASSIKGDTGELFF | TGTGCCAGTAGTATAAAGGGAGACACCGGGGAGCTGTTTTTT
TRBJ2-6 | NA | 13 | TRBV5-6 | NA | CASSLRQANVLTF | TGTGCCAGCAGCTTGAGACAGGCCAACGTCCTGACTTTC
TRBJ2-3 | NA | 15 | TRBV29-1 | TRBD2 | CSVKSRYSGGPTQYF | TGCAGCGTTAAGAGCCGTTATAGCGGGGGACCGACGCAGTATTTT
TRBJ1-6 | NA | 13 | TRBV7-3 | NA | CASSPGLNSPLHF | TGTGCCAGCAGCCCGGGACTTAATTCACCCCTCCACTTT
TRBJ2-5 | once | 13 | TRBV2 | NA | CASSEEQTETQYF | TGTGCCAGCAGTGAGGAACAGACGGAGACCCAGTACTTC
TRBJ1-2 | NA | 13 | TRBV9 | NA | CASSVSTGYGYTF | TGTGCCAGCAGCGTATCGACAGGCTATGGCTACACCTTC
TRBJ1-1 | few | 15 | TRBV9 | NA | CASSVEAGLNTEAFF | TGTGCCAGCAGCGTAGAGGCAGGGCTGAACACTGAAGCTTTCTTT
TRBJ2-5 | NA | 13 | TRBV18 | NA | CASSPRGGETQYF | TGTGCCAGCTCACCACGGGGAGGCGAGACCCAGTACTTC
TRBJ1-1 | NA | 14 | TRBV11-1 | TRBD1 | CASSPDREFPEAFF | TGTGCCAGCAGCCCCGACAGGGAGTTCCCTGAAGCTTTCTTT
TRBJ1-2 | NA | 18 | TRBV3-1/TRBV3-2 | TRBD1 | CASSQSGGTGTLNYGYTF | TGTGCCAGCAGCCAATCCGGGGGGACAGGGACCCTTAACTATGGCTACACCTTC
TRBJ1-1 | NA | 17 | TRBV15 | TRBD1 | CATSRQPGQGAGTEAFF | TGTGCCACCAGCAGACAACCGGGACAGGGGGCGGGGACTGAAGCTTTCTTT
TRBJ2-7 | NA | 15 | TRBV11-2 | TRBD1 | CASSQDRGLAYEQYF | TGTGCCAGCAGCCAAGACAGGGGCCTCGCCTACGAGCAGTACTTC
TRBJ1-2 | NA | 15 | TRBV7-3 | TRBD1 | CASSPGTDTLYGYTF | TGTGCCAGCAGCCCCGGGACAGACACCCTCTATGGCTACACCTTC
TRBJ1-4 | NA | 18 | TRBV6-8 | NA | CASTCASTGTGINEKLFF | TGTGCCAGCACGTGTGCCAGTACAGGAACAGGAATAAATGAAAAACTGTTTTTT
TRBJ2-2 | NA | 14 | TRBV7-6 | TRBD1 | CASSPMTGAGELFF | TGTGCCAGCAGCCCCATGACAGGGGCCGGGGAGCTGTTTTTT
TRBJ1-3 | NA | 15 | TRBV5-1 | TRBD1 | CASTNGQGAGNTIYF | TGCGCCAGCACAAACGGACAGGGGGCAGGAAACACCATATATTTT
TRBJ1-5 | NA | 16 | TRBV27 | NA | CAPSPTGNIANQPQHF | TGTGCCCCCAGCCCCACAGGGAACATTGCTAATCAGCCCCAGCATTTT
TRBJ1-1 | NA | 13 | TRBV3-1/TRBV3-2 | NA | CASSQGEGSGAFF | TGTGCCAGCAGCCAAGGGGAGGGGTCGGGAGCTTTCTTT
TRBJ2-1 | NA | 15 | TRBV19 | TRBD2 | CASSGRAGSYNEQFF | TGTGCCAGTAGCGGGAGGGCCGGTTCCTACAATGAGCAGTTCTTC
TRBJ2-7 | NA | 11 | TRBV20-1 | NA | CSANREPEQYF | TGCAGTGCTAACCGGGAACCCGAGCAGTACTTC
TRBJ1-3 | NA | 13 | TRBV6-5 | NA | CASRSSGGNTIYF | TGTGCCAGCAGGTCATCGGGGGGAAACACCATATATTTT
TRBJ1-3 | once | 12 | TRBV12-3/TRBV12-4 | NA | CASRSSGNTIYF | TGTGCCAGCAGGTCTTCTGGAAACACCATATATTTT
TRBJ2-1 | NA | 15 | TRBV7-8 | NA | CASSYGLSTYNEQFF | TGTGCCAGCAGCTACGGACTGTCTACCTACAATGAGCAGTTCTTC
TRBJ1-3 | NA | 14 | TRBV19 | NA | CASSTVISGNTIYF | TGTGCCAGTAGTACAGTCATCTCTGGAAACACCATATATTTT
TRBJ1-2 | NA | 14 | TRBV6-5 | TRBD1 | CASSFRGRGYGYTF | TGTGCCAGCAGTTTCAGGGGGCGCGGCTATGGCTACACCTTC
TRBJ2-7 | NA | 14 | TRBV7-8 | NA | CASSLISSSYEQYF | TGTGCCAGCAGCTTAATCTCGTCGAGCTACGAGCAGTACTTC
TRBJ1-2 | NA | 13 | TRBV18 | TRBD1 | CASSQTGNYGYTF | TGTGCCAGCTCTCAGACAGGGAACTATGGCTACACCTTC
TRBJ2-5 | NA | 16 | TRBV3-1/TRBV3-2 | TRBD2 | CASSPPGAGGLETQYF | TGTGCCAGCAGTCCCCCAGGAGCGGGAGGGCTAGAGACCCAGTACTTC
TRBJ1-6 | NA | 14 | TRBV5-1 | NA | CASSFSQDNSPLHF | TGCGCCAGCAGCTTTAGTCAGGATAATTCACCCCTCCACTTT
TRBJ1-4 | NA | 15 | TRBV18 | NA | CASQEAGTPNEKLFF | TGTGCCAGCCAGGAGGCTGGCACACCTAATGAAAAACTGTTTTTT
TRBJ1-2 | NA | 16 | TRBV5-1 | NA | CASSWGGLQGSYGYTF | TGCGCCAGCAGCTGGGGGGGACTACAGGGATCCTATGGCTACACCTTC
TRBJ2-3 | NA | 17 | TRBV4-1 | TRBD2 | CASSQGTSGGRTDTQYF | TGCGCCAGCAGCCAAGGCACTAGCGGGGGCCGCACAGATACGCAGTATTTT
TRBJ1-2 | NA | 15 | TRBV28 | TRBD1 | CASSSVGTGGRGYTF | TGTGCCAGCAGCTCCGTCGGAACAGGGGGACGAGGCTACACCTTC
TRBJ1-1 | NA | 15 | TRBV10-3 | NA | CAISESRSLGTEAFF | TGTGCCATCAGTGAGTCAAGGAGTTTAGGCACTGAAGCTTTCTTT
TRBJ2-5 | once | 16 | TRBV28 | TRBD1 | CASTLGGRGQGETQYF | TGTGCCAGCACCCTCGGGGGGCGGGGACAGGGGGAGACCCAGTACTTC
TRBJ2-7 | NA | 16 | TRBV7-2 | NA | CASSLGWFGGSYEQYF | TGTGCCAGCAGCTTAGGGTGGTTCGGCGGCTCCTACGAGCAGTACTTC
TRBJ2-5 | NA | 14 | TRBV6-5 | TRBD2 | CASSRLAVKETQYF | TGTGCCAGCAGTCGGCTAGCGGTTAAAGAGACCCAGTACTTC
TRBJ1-2 | NA | 15 | TRBV13 | NA | CASTRGGVRFYGYTF | TGTGCCAGCACCCGAGGGGGGGTACGCTTTTATGGCTACACCTTC
TRBJ2-1 | NA | 16 | TRBV3-1/TRBV3-2 | TRBD2 | CASSLQLAGGLNEQFF | TGTGCCAGCAGCCTCCAACTAGCGGGGGGGCTCAATGAGCAGTTCTTC
TRBJ2-5 | NA | 17 | TRBV7-9 | TRBD2 | CASSLVGTSGREETQYF | TGTGCCAGCAGCTTAGTAGGGACTAGCGGGAGAGAAGAGACCCAGTACTTC
TRBJ1-2 | NA | 14 | TRBV3-1/TRBV3-2 | NA | CASSQETRGQGYTF | TGTGCCAGCAGCCAAGAGACGAGAGGTCAAGGCTACACCTTC
TRBJ1-1 | NA | 14 | TRBV15 | NA | CATSRASGGTEAFF | TGTGCCACCAGCAGAGCTTCCGGAGGGACTGAAGCTTTCTTT
TRBJ2-3 | NA | 16 | TRBV30 | TRBD1 | CAWSARDRALQDTQYF | TGTGCCTGGAGTGCCCGGGACAGGGCACTCCAAGATACGCAGTATTTT
TRBJ2-7 | few | 12 | TRBV28 | NA | CASSLSSGRPYF | TGTGCCAGCAGTTTATCTTCGGGGAGGCCGTACTTC
TRBJ2-7 | NA | 16 | TRBV6-2/TRBV6-3 | TRBD2 | CASSFGLAGGPDEQYF | TGTGCCAGCAGTTTCGGTCTAGCGGGAGGGCCCGACGAGCAGTACTTC
TRBJ2-2 | NA | 16 | TRBV6-2/TRBV6-3 | TRBD2 | CASSLLAGVNTGELFF | TGTGCCAGCAGTCTACTAGCGGGGGTTAACACCGGGGAGCTGTTTTTT
TRBJ1-4 | NA | 14 | TRBV6-5 | TRBD1 | CASSRDRANEKLFF | TGTGCCAGCAGTAGGGACAGGGCTAATGAAAAACTGTTTTTT